The text below deals with one TCR beta chain. Its recognized antigen is unknown. Within one base of it there is no much larger clone, and no base qualities were kept. Donors were healthy HIV-negative adults with no recently reported acute infections or vaccinations. Every donor was a Caucasian adult living in Nashville, Tennessee, USA. Magnetic negative selection was used to enrich CD4+ T cells, after which naive cells were positively selected on CD45RA and the negative fraction became the memory subset. Blood was collected by leukapheresis, and PBMCs were isolated by Ficoll-Histopaque density gradient centrifugation and then cryopreserved in liquid nitrogen vapor phase. Analytical flow cytometry was used to check the purity and quantity of every magnetically sorted T cell population. Genomic DNA was isolated from every sorted fraction and measured by UV absorbance on a Nanodrop 2000c. Using the deep immunoSEQ assay, multiplex PCR amplified TCR CDR3 regions from genomic DNA. For each cell subset, the extracted genomic DNA was distributed evenly across all wells of several immunoSEQ 96-well plates, and each plate served as one replicate. For sorted subsets, roughly 190 ng of genomic DNA, equivalent to 30,000 or so T cell genomes, went into each replicate PCR. The purified libraries were quantified using a Qubit 3.0 fluorometer, sized with a Bioanalyzer 2100, and then quantified again using the KAPA Library Quantification kit. Every immunoSEQ 96-well plate was sequenced on a dedicated single-read 150-cycle Illumina NextSeq 550 flow cell. Per the source publication's procedure: The immunoSEQ output contained only junctional sequences without quality scores, so filtering could not match that applied to full-length reads. To assign V/J genes and CDR3, sequences were annotated using PyIR, a Python wrapper for IgBLAST v1.9, with IMGT germline references. Reads were removed for weak V/J assignments (E-value above 1e-6), missing CDR3, stop codons, out-of-frame junctions, or ambiguous translated residues. V3J clonotypes were defined as sequences sharing an identical inferred V gene, J gene, and CDR3 amino acid sequence. Percentage overlap between repertoires was computed as shared unique clonotypes divided by the size of the smaller repertoire. Repertoire richness was assessed with RTK rarefaction, the Chao1 estimator, and Recon v2.1 estimates of unobserved clonotypes. Generation probabilities for all TCRbeta clonotypes obtained by the gDNA method from a handful of donors were computed using OLGA. In its TCRdb copy, this immuneACCESS table keeps in-frame sequences only and misses some clones. Where compared with another copy, unresolved V genes explain less than half of these, and the others have no known cause. V and J calls and clone size are given by that table; D and trimming were obtained from the DNA. Here the sample has over a million clones; about 98.5% occur a single time. The top ten constitute about 0.35% of the sample.

From the cysteine through the phenylalanine, the CDR3 covers 15 amino acids. Only the CDR3 part of the read is kept: 45 bases, read in frame from the first base. From a lookup of the germline V gene (reference sequence), CDR1 and CDR2 are SEHNR and FQNEAQ. The junction shows trimming of 1 base on V and 0 bases on J, plus 9 bases between the germline ends. This sample is drawn from a study of shared clonotypes between healthy human individuals (dated by TCRdb to the early 2020s). Broadly, across the study: The cohort comprised a couple of women and a few men aged 18 to 49 years. For each donor, three plates each were used for CD4 naive and CD4 memory, two plates were used for CD8 naive, and one plate was used for CD8 memory. The study deeply sequenced blood TCR repertoires of about 5 healthy adults to estimate repertoire size and the extent of clonotype sharing between individuals. Libraries were prepared and TCR repertoires were sequenced by different laboratories using diverse techniques, in order to increase sequencing depth and limit assay-specific biases. Per donor, leukapheresis produced somewhere between about 0.94 and 9 billion PBMCs. Broader findings and caveats from the paper: Even with the large sequencing depth, rarefaction of the sorted-subset datasets indicated that sequencing was incomplete. Because the study included only a small number of donors, the genetic and exposure-history diversity represented was limited. Naive subsets generally had larger estimated clonotype richness than memory subsets did. Based on pairwise subsampling, the degree of clonotype sharing among donors was expected to be affected by sequencing depth. Sampling was limited to blood, and TCR repertoires in tissue likely differ from TCR repertoires in blood. When several donors were compared, the shared fraction of clonotypes was roughly 4.8% for naive CD4, around 3.5% for naive CD8, about 2.5% for memory CD4, and 0.3% to 0.5% for memory CD8. Higher generation probabilities were observed for clonotypes shared by all four sorted-subset donors than for non-shared clonotypes.

The chain employs TRBV7-9 and TRBJ1-1; D gene: possibly TRBD1, on 5 matching bases. This clonotype was obtained from a man aged 30 to 45 in good health. Sequencing used naive CD4+ T cells sorted from blood. The sample's cell subset or site, from its label and the paper: CD45RA+ positively selected. The encoded CDR3 is CASSLVPGLNTEAFF. In nucleotide form, the sequence is TGTGCCAGCAGCTTAGTCCCAGGGTTGAACACTGAAGCTTTCTTT.